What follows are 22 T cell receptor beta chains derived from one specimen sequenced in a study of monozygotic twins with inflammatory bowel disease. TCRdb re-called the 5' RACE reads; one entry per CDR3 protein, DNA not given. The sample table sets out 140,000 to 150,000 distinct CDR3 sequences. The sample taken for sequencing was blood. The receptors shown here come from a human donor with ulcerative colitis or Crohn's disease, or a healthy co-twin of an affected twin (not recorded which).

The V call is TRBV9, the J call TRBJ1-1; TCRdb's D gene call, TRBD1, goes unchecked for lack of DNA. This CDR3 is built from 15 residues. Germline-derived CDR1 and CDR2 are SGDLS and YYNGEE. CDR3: CASSGRTGSNTEAFF.

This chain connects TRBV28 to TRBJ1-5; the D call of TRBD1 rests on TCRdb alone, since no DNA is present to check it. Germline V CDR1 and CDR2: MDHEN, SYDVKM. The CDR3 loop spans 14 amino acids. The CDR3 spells CASTRTGKNQPQHF.

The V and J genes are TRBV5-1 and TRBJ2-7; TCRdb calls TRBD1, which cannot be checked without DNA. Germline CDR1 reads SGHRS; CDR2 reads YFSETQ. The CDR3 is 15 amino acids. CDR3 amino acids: CASSLEFRGLYEQYF.

The CDR3 is CASRRRGGSSGANVLTF. The chain carries TRBV12-3 or TRBV12-4 and TRBJ2-6; the D call from TCRdb, TRBD1, cannot be confirmed without DNA. The CDR3 is 17 amino acids.

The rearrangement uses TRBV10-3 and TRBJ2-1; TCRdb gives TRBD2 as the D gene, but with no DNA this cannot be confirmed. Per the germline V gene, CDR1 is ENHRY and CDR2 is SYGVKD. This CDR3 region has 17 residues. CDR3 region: CAIRSSRDLSSYNEQFF.

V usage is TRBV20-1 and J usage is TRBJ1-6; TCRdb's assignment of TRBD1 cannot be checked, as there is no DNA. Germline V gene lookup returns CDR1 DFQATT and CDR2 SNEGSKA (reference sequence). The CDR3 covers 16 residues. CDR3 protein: CSARDRGTGFDSPLHF.

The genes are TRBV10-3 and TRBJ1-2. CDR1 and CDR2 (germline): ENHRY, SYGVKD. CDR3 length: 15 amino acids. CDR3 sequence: CAISDGRVANYGYTF.

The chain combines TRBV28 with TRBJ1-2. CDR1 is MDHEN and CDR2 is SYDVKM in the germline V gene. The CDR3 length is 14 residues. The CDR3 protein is CASSETGRAWGYTF.

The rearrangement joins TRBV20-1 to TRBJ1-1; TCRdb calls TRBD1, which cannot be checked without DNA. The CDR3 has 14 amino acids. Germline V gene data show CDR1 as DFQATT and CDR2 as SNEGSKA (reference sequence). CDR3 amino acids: CSASFRGWDPEAFF.

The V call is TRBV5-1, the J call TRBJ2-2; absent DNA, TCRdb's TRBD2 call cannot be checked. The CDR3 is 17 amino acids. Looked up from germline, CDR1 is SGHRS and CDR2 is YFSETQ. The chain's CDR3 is CASSLRTRSPSTGELFF.

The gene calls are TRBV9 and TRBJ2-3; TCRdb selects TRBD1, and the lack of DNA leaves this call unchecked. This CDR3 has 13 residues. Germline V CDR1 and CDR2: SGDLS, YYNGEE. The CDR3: CASSAKWDSPAYF.

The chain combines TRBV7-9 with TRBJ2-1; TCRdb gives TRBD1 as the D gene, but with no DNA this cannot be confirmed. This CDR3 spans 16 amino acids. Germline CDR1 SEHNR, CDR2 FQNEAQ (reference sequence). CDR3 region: CASSLMSGGKNNEQFF.

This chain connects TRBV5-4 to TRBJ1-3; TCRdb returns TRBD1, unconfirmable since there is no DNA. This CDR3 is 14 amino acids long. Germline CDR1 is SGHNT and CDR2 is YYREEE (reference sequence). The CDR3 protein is CASSLKGPGNTIYF.

The CDR3 region is CASSLSASGSYEQYF. The V and J genes are TRBV7-3 and TRBJ2-7; TCRdb's D call, TRBD2, is unchecked because there is no DNA. The CDR3 totals 15 residues. CDR1 SGHTA and CDR2 FQGTGA come from the germline V gene.

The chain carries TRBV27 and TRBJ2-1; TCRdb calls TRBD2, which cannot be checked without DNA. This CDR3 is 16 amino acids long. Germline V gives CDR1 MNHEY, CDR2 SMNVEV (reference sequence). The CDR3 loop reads CASSLRLAGGRNEQFF.

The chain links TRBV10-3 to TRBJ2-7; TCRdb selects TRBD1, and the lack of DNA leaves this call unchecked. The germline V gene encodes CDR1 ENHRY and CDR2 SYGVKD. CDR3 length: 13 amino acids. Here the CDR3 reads CAISAAGGYEQYF.

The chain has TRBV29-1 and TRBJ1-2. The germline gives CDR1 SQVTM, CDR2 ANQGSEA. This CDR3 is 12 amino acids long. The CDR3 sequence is CSVDHETYGYTF.

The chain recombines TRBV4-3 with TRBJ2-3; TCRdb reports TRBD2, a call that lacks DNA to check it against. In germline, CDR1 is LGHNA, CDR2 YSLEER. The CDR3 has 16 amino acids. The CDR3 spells CASSQEGPLAADTQYF.

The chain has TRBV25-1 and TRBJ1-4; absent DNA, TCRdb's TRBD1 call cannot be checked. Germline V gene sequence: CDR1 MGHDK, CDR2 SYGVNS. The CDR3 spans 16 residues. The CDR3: CASSEVRGGRGEKLFF.

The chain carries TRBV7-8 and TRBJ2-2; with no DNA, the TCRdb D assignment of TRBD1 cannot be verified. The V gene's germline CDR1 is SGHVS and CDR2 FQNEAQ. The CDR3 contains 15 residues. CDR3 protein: CASSSTGVSSGELFF.

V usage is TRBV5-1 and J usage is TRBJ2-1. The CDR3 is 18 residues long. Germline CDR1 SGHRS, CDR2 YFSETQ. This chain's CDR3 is CASSLAVGPRTGKDEQFF.

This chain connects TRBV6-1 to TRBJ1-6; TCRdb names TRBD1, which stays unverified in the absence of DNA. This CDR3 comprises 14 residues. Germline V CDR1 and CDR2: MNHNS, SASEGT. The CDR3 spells CASSRGKGDSPLHF.